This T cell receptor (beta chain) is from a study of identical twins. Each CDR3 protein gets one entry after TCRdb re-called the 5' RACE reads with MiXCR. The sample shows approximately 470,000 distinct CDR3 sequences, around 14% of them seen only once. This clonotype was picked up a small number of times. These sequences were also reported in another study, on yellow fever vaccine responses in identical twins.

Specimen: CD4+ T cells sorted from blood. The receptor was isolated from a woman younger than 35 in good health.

The chain's CDR3 is CSAGGGYQETQYF. CDR3 bases: TGCAGTGCGGGGGGGGGTTACCAAGAGACCCAGTACTTC. The genes are TRBV20-1 and TRBJ2-5; TRBD2 agrees at 7 bases. The J segment lost 0 bases and the V segment lost 6 bases, leaving 4 bases of the junction unmatched. This CDR3 has 13 amino acids. Germline V gene sequence: CDR1 DFQATT, CDR2 SNEGSKA (reference sequence).